The rows below give T cell receptor beta chains drawn from one sample of a study of blood T cell repertoires in COVID-19. The method was immunoSEQ multiplex PCR; TCRdb's version includes in-frame clones alone and lacks a portion of them. The sample holds 200,000 to 250,000 clones; approximately 85% are singletons and the top ten take 10% to 15%. Sequenced input: peripheral blood. The receptors here all came from a man of 80 years or more with acute or convalescent COVID-19. CDR3s include the opening cysteine and the closing phenylalanine or tryptophan. D genes are given only for firm matches. Where a row states a size, it is once, few, many or the class of an expanded clone; other rows omit it.

CDR3aa,CDR3nt,v_gene,d_gene,abundance,j_gene
CASSWRQGWNTEAFF,TGTGCCAGCAGCTGGAGACAGGGGTGGAACACTGAAGCTTTCTTT,TRBV7-2,TRBD1,once,TRBJ1-1
CASKGLSTNEKLFF,TGTGCCAGTAAGGGACTTTCAACTAATGAAAAACTGTTTTTT,TRBV19,.,few,TRBJ1-4
CASSPSYTGGDGNTIYF,TGCGCCAGCAGCCCGTCATATACAGGGGGCGATGGAAACACCATATATTTT,TRBV4-3,TRBD1,.,TRBJ1-3
CASSPGLAGVTETQYF,TGTGCCAGCAGTCCTGGACTAGCGGGGGTTACTGAGACCCAGTACTTC,TRBV27,TRBD2,.,TRBJ2-5
CASSPRLEGAQYF,TGTGCCAGCAGCCCTCGATTGGAGGGCGCGCAGTATTTT,TRBV25-1,.,once,TRBJ2-3
CASSWTGTQDQPQHF,TGTGCCAGCAGTTGGACAGGTACACAGGATCAGCCCCAGCATTTT,TRBV6-2/TRBV6-3,TRBD1,few,TRBJ1-5
CASSTIPGPQHF,TGTGCCAGCAGCACAATTCCTGGGCCCCAGCATTTT,TRBV3-1/TRBV3-2,.,.,TRBJ1-5
CASSYSKGGRNTEAFF,TGTGCCAGCAGTTACTCGAAAGGAGGCCGGAACACTGAAGCTTTCTTT,TRBV6-5,.,.,TRBJ1-1
CASKGGQGNTEAFF,TGTGCCAGCAAGGGGGGACAGGGTAACACTGAAGCTTTCTTT,TRBV28,TRBD1,.,TRBJ1-1
CASSHDRAGTEAFF,TGTGCCAGCTCCCACGACAGGGCAGGGACTGAAGCTTTCTTT,TRBV18,TRBD1,.,TRBJ1-1
CASSPPTRDSYTF,TGTGCCAGCTCACCACCCACCCGGGACAGCTACACCTTC,TRBV18,.,few,TRBJ1-2
CASSPTPLGHYEQYF,TGCGCCAGCAGCCCCACCCCACTCGGACACTACGAGCAGTACTTC,TRBV4-1,.,.,TRBJ2-7
CASSLTPGLYGELFF,TGTGCCAGCAGCCTAACTCCAGGGCTTTACGGGGAGCTGTTTTTT,TRBV11-2,.,once,TRBJ2-2
CASSLPGGRSQHF,TGTGCCAGCAGCCTTCCCGGAGGTCGGTCCCAGCATTTT,TRBV6-5,.,.,TRBJ1-5
CASRSGPGGSPLHF,TGTGCCAGCAGGTCGGGACCCGGAGGGTCACCCCTCCACTTT,TRBV28,.,.,TRBJ1-6
CASSEQGQIFYEQYF,TGTGCCAGCAGCGAGCAGGGACAGATATTCTACGAGCAGTACTTC,TRBV6-5,TRBD1,.,TRBJ2-7
CSVRGANQPQHF,TGCAGCGTTCGGGGAGCCAATCAGCCCCAGCATTTT,TRBV29-1,.,once,TRBJ1-5
CASSPRGQGSGAEAFF,TGTGCCAGCTCACCCCGGGGACAGGGGAGTGGGGCTGAAGCTTTCTTT,TRBV18,TRBD1,.,TRBJ1-1
CASSPSTGKDEQFF,TGTGCCAGCAGCCCCTCCACAGGGAAGGATGAGCAGTTCTTC,TRBV3-1/TRBV3-2,.,.,TRBJ2-1
CASSEWVRNQPQHF,TGTGCCAGCAGTGAATGGGTCAGGAATCAGCCCCAGCATTTT,TRBV2,.,.,TRBJ1-5
CASSWGTLVQETQYF,TGTGCCAGCAGCTGGGGGACTCTCGTCCAAGAGACCCAGTACTTC,TRBV7-2,.,.,TRBJ2-5
CASSYFSGVAGELFF,TGTGCCAGCAGTTACTTTAGCGGGGTCGCCGGGGAGCTGTTTTTT,TRBV6-2/TRBV6-3,TRBD2,.,TRBJ2-2
CSVVSGLSSGANVLTF,TGCAGCGTTGTCTCAGGGTTAAGCTCTGGGGCCAACGTCCTGACTTTC,TRBV29-1,.,.,TRBJ2-6
CASSPSRVNTEAFF,TGTGCCAGCAGTCCCTCGAGAGTAAACACTGAAGCTTTCTTT,TRBV27,.,.,TRBJ1-1
CASSLAFAQGDPYEQYF,TGTGCCAGCAGCTTGGCCTTCGCACAGGGCGACCCCTACGAGCAGTACTTC,TRBV5-4,.,.,TRBJ2-7
CATSRDPGGSYNEQFF,TGTGCCACCAGCAGAGATCCGGGGGGCTCCTACAATGAGCAGTTCTTC,TRBV15,TRBD2,.,TRBJ2-1
CASRRRGGEKLFF,TGTGCCAGCAGACGGAGGGGGGGTGAAAAACTGTTTTTT,TRBV12-3/TRBV12-4,.,.,TRBJ1-4
CATSDLRSGLAGGISYNEQFF,TGTGCCACCAGTGATTTGAGATCGGGGCTAGCGGGGGGTATCTCCTACAATGAGCAGTTCTTC,TRBV24-1,TRBD2,.,TRBJ2-1
CASSFLSGNTIYF,TGTGCCAGCAGCTTCCTCTCTGGAAACACCATATATTTT,TRBV3-1/TRBV3-2,.,.,TRBJ1-3
CASSYPDRGYEQYF,TGTGCCAGCAGTTACCCCGACAGGGGGTACGAGCAGTACTTC,TRBV6-6,TRBD1,.,TRBJ2-7
CASSLSPLQGAVGNEQFF,TGTGCCAGCAGCTTATCCCCATTACAGGGGGCTGTGGGCAATGAGCAGTTCTTC,TRBV7-3,TRBD1,.,TRBJ2-1
CASSFPVQAGGYDTQYF,TGTGCCAGCAGCTTCCCCGTACAAGCGGGGGGATATGATACGCAGTATTTT,TRBV6-2/TRBV6-3,TRBD2,.,TRBJ2-3